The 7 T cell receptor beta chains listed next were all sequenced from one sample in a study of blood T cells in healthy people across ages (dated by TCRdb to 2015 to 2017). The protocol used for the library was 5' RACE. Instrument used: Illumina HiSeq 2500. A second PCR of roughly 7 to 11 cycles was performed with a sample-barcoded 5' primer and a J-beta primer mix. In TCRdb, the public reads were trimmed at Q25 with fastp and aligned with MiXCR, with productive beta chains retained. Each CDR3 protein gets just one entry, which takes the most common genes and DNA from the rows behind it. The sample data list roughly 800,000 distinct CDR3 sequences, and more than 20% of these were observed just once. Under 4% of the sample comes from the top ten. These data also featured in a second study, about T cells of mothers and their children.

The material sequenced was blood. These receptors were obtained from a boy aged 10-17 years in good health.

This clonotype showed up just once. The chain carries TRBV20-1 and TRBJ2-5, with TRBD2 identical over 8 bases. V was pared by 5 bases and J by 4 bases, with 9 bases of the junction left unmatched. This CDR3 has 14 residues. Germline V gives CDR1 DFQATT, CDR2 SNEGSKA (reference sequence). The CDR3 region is CSAARGGSGETQYF. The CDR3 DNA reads TGCAGTGCTGCCCGGGGGGGCTCCGGAGAGACCCAGTACTTC.

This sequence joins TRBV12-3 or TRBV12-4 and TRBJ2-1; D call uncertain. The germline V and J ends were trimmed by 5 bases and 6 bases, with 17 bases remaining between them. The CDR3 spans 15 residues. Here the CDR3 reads CASSPSQTNFNEQFF. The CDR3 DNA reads TGTGCCAGCAGTCCGTCCCAGACCAATTTCAATGAGCAGTTCTTC.

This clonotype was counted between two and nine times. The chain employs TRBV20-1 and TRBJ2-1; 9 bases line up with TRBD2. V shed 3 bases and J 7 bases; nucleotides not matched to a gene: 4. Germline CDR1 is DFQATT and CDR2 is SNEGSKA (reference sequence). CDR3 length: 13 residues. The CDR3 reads CSARRGGQNEQFF. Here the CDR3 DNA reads TGCAGTGCTAGGCGGGGGGGCCAGAATGAGCAGTTCTTC.

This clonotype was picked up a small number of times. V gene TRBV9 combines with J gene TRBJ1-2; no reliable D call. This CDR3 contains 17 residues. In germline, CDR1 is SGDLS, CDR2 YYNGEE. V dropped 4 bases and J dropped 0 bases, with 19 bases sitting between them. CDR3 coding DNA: TGTGCCAGCAGCCCGGTCCATAGGCCGGAAGCTAACTATGGCTACACCTTC. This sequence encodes CASSPVHRPEANYGYTF. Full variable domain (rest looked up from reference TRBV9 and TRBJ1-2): DSGVTQTPKHLITATGQRVTLRCSPRSGDLSVYWYQQSLDQGLQFLIQYYNGEERAKGNILERFSAQQFPDLHSELNLSSLELGDSALYFCASSPVHRPEANYGYTFGSGTRLTVV.

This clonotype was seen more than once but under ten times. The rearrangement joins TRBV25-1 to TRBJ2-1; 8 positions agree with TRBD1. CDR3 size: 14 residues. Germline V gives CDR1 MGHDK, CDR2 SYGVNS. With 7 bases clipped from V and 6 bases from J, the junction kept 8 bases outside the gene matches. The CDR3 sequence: CASTSRGLSNEQFF. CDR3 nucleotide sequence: TGTGCCAGCACTTCCAGGGGGCTCTCCAATGAGCAGTTCTTC.

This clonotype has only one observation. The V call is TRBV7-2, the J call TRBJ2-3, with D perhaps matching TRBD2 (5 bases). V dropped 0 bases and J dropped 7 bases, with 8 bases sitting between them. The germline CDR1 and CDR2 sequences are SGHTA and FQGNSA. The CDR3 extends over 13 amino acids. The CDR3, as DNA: TGTGCCAGCAGCTTAGCCAGCGGAAATACGCAGTATTTT. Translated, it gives CASSLASGNTQYF.

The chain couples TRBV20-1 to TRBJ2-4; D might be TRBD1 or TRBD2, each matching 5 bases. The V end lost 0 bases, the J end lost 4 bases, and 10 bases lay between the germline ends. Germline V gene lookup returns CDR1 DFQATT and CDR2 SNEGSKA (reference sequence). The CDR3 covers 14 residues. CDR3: CSARDEGLKNIQYF. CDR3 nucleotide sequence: TGCAGTGCTAGAGATGAGGGGCTAAAAAACATTCAGTACTTC.